Sequencing of this T cell receptor (beta chain) was carried out in a study of cytomegalovirus exposure and HLA in healthy donors. A note on this clone: Its matching antigen is unknown.

General study results and limits: Accurate predictions that matched the HLA-A and HLA-B alleles of most subjects were reportedly made from TCR beta sequences. Many donors carried some public TCRs, although rarity characterized most TCR sequences.

Germline V gene lookup returns CDR1 MNHEY and CDR2 SMNVEV (reference sequence). V dropped 2 bases and J dropped 5; count of bases not matched to a gene: 12. This CDR3 is built from 19 residues. Primers: 60 Vbeta forward and 13 Jbeta reverse. Sequenced by immunoSEQ multiplex PCR; TCRdb stores in-frame clones only, minus some. The data hold about 180,000 clones, with about 80% observed a single time. At sampling all donors were nominally healthy, likely with unrecorded immune exposures. The sequencing sample was made of PBMCs. The chain employs TRBV27 and TRBJ2-4; 13 nucleotides agree with TRBD2. The source of this sequence is a woman aged 45-59 years in good health and CMV-seronegative. DNA of the CDR3: TGTGCCAGCAGTTTAGACAAACTAGCGGGGGGGCGAGAGGAAAACATTCAGTACTTC. The encoded protein is CASSLDKLAGGREENIQYF.